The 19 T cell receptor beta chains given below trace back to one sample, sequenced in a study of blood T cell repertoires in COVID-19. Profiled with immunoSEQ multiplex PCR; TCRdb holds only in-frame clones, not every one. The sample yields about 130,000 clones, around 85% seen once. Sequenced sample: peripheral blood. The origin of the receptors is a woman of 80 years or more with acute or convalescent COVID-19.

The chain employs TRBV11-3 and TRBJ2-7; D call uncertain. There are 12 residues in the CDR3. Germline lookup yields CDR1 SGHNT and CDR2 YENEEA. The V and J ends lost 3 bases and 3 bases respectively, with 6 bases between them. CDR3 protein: CASSFADYEQYF. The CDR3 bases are TGTGCCAGCAGCTTTGCGGACTACGAGCAGTACTTC. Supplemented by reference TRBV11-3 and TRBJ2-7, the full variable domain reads EAGVVQSPRYKIIEKKQPVAFWCNPISGHNTLYWYLQNLGQGPELLIRYENEEAVDDSQLPKDRFSAERLKGVDSTLKIQPAELGDSAVYLCASSFADYEQYFGPGTRLTVT.

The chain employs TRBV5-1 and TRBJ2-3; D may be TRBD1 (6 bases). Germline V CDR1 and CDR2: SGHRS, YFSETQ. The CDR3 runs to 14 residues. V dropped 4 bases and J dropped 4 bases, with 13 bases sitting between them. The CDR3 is CASSGTSRADTQYF. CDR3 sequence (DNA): TGCGCCAGCAGCGGGACATCGCGCGCAGATACGCAGTATTTT.

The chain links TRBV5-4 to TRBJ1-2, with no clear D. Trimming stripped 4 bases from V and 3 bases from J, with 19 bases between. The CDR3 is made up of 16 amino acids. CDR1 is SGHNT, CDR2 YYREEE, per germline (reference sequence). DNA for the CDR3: TGTGCCAGCAGCCTCCCCCGCCCGGGTAACGACTATGGCTACACCTTC. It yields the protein CASSLPRPGNDYGYTF.

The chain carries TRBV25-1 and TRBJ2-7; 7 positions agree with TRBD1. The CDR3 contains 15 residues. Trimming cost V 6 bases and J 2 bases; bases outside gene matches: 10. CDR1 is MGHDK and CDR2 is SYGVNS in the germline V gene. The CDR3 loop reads CASRTAGTAAYEQYF. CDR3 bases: TGTGCCAGCAGGACGGCCGGGACAGCCGCCTACGAGCAGTACTTC.

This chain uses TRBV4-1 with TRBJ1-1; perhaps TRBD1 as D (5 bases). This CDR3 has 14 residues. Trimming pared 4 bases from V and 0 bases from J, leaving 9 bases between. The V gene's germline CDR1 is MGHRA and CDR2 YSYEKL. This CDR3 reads CASSPGRVNTEAFF. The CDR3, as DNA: TGCGCCAGCAGCCCAGGCAGGGTGAACACTGAAGCTTTCTTT.

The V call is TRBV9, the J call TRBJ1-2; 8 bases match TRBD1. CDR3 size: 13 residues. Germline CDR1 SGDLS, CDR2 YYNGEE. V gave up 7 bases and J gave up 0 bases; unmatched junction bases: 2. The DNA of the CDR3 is TGTGCCAGCCAACAGGGGGCTAACTATGGCTACACCTTC. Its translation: CASQQGANYGYTF. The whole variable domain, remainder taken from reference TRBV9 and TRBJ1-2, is DSGVTQTPKHLITATGQRVTLRCSPRSGDLSVYWYQQSLDQGLQFLIQYYNGEERAKGNILERFSAQQFPDLHSELNLSSLELGDSALYFCASQQGANYGYTFGSGTRLTVV.

CDR3 coding DNA: TGTGCCAGCATGGGACTAGCGGGCGCTTACAATGAGCAGTTCTTC. It yields the protein CASMGLAGAYNEQFF. V and J are TRBV2 and TRBJ2-1, with 12 bases lining up with TRBD2. The CDR3 consists of 15 residues. Germline V CDR1 and CDR2: SNHLY, FYNNEI. The trim removed 7 bases at V and 4 bases at J, leaving 5 bases unmatched.

The CDR3 sequence: CASSLATTEAYGYTF. CDR3 DNA: TGTGCCAGCAGCTTAGCTACGACGGAGGCCTATGGCTACACCTTC. The V call is TRBV7-2, the J call TRBJ1-2; D is unresolved. Germline V gene data show CDR1 as SGHTA and CDR2 as FQGNSA. Trimming took off 0 bases at V and 4 bases at J, with 12 bases between the two ends. There are 15 residues in the CDR3.

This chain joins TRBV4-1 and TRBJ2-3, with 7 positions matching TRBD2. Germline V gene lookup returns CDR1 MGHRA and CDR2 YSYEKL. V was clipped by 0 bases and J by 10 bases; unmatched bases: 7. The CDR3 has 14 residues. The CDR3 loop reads CASSQDGGSGSQYF. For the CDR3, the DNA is TGCGCCAGCAGCCAAGACGGGGGGTCAGGATCGCAGTATTTT.

The CDR3 loop reads CASSFGSNTEAFF. In DNA, the CDR3 is TGTGCCAGCAGCTTTGGGAGTAACACTGAAGCTTTCTTT. The rearrangement uses TRBV5-5 and TRBJ1-1; D remains unclear. The CDR3 is 13 residues long. Germline V gene sequence: CDR1 SGHKS, CDR2 YYEKEE (reference sequence). The ends were cut back, 2 bases at V and 2 bases at J, with 7 bases in the middle.

The CDR3 sequence is CASSPGEITEAFF. Here the CDR3 DNA reads TGTGCCAGCAGCCCAGGGGAGATTACTGAAGCTTTCTTT. The rearrangement uses TRBV7-6 and TRBJ1-1, with D possibly matching TRBD1 (6 bases). Trimming left V 5 bases short and J 5 bases short, with 12 bases between. In germline, CDR1 is SGHVS, CDR2 FNYEAQ. This CDR3 is built from 13 residues.

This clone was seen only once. In nucleotides, the CDR3 is TGTGCCAGCAGCCAAAAGGGACACGAAGCTTTCTTT. Its protein product is CASSQKGHEAFF. The V and J genes are TRBV3-1 (or the pseudogene TRBV3-2) and TRBJ1-1; TRBD1 might be the D (6 bases). CDR1 LGHDT and CDR2 YNNKEL come from the germline V gene (reference sequence). V shed 2 bases and J shed 8 bases, with 9 bases lying between them. The CDR3 contains 12 residues.

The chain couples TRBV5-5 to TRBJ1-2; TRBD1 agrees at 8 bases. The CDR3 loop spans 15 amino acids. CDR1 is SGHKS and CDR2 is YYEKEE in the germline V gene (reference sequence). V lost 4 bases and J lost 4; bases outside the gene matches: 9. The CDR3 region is CASSPGQALAYGYTF. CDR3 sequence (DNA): TGTGCCAGCAGCCCGGGACAGGCCTTGGCCTATGGCTACACCTTC.

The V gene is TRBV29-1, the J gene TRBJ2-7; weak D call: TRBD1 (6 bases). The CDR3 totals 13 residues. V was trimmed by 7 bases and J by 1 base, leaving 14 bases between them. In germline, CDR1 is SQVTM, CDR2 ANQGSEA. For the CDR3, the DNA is TGCAGCGCCCTAAGGACAGCTTCCTACGAGCAGTACTTC. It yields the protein CSALRTASYEQYF.

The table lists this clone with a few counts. The CDR3 loop reads CASSYSPDTGELFF. The CDR3, as DNA: TGTGCCAGCAGTTACTCCCCGGACACCGGGGAGCTGTTTTTT. V usage is TRBV6-6 and J usage is TRBJ2-2; D gene uncertain. Deletions cut 0 bases from V and 3 bases from J, with 5 bases between. The CDR3 is 14 residues long. Germline-derived CDR1 and CDR2 are MNHNY and SVGAGI (reference sequence).

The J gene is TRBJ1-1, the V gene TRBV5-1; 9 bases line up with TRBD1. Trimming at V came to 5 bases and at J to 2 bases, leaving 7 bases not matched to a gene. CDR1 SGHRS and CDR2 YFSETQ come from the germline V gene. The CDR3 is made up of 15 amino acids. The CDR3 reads CASSRTGAVNTEAFF. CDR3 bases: TGCGCCAGCAGTCGGACAGGGGCGGTTAACACTGAAGCTTTCTTT. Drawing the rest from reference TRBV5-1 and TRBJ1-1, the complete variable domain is KAGVTQTPRYLIKTRGQQVTLSCSPISGHRSVSWYQQTPGQGLQFLFEYFSETQRNKGNFPGRFSGRQFSNSRSEMNVSTLELGDSALYLCASSRTGAVNTEAFFGQGTRLTVV.

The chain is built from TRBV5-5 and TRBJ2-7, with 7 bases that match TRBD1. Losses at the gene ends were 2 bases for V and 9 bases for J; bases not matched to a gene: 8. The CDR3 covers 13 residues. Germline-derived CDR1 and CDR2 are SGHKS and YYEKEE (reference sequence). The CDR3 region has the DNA TGTGCCAGCAGCTTTTCCAGGGACAGTGGGCAGTACTTC. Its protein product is CASSFSRDSGQYF.

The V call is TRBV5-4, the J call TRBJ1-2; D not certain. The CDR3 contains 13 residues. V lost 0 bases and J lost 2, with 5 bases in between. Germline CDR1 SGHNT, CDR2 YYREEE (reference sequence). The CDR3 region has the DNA TGTGCCAGCAGCTTGGGCGGGAACTATGGCTACACCTTC. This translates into CASSLGGNYGYTF.

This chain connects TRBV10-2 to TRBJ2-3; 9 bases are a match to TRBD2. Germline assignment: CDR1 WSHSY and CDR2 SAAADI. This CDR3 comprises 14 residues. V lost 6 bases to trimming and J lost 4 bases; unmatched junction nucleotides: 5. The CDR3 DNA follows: TGCGCCAGCAGCGGTTCTAGCGGGGCAGATACGCAGTATTTT. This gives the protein CASSGSSGADTQYF.